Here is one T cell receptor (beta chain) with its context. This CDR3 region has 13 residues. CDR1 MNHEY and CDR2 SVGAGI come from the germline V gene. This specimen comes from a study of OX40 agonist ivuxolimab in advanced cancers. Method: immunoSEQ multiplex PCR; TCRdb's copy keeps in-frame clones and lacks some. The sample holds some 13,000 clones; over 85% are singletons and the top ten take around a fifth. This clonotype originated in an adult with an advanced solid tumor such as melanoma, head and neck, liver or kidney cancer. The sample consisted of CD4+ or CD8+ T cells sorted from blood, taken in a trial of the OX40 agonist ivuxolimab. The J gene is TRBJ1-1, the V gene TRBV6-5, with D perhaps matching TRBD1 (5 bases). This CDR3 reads CDPWAGGGTEAFF. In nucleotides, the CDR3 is TGTGATCCGTGGGCCGGGGGTGGCACTGAAGCTTTCTTT.